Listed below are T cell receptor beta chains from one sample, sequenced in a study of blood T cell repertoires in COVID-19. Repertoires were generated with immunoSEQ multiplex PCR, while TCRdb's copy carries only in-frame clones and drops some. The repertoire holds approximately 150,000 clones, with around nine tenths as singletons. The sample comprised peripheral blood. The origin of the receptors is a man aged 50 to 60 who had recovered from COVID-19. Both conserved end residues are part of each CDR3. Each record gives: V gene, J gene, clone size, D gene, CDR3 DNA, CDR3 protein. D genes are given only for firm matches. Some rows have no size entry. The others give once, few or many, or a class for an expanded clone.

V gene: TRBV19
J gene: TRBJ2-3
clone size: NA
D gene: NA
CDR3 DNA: TGTGCCACCTCGACGGGGTGGGGCACAGATACGCAGTATTTT
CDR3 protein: CATSTGWGTDTQYF

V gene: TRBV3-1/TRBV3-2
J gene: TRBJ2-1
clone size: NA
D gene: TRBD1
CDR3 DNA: TGTGCCAGCAGCCCAGGGGGATTAGCCTACAATGAGCAGTTCTTC
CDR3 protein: CASSPGGLAYNEQFF

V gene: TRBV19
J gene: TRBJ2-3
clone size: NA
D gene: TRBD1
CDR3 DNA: TGTGCCAGTAGCACAGGGGGGCCTTATACGCAGTATTTT
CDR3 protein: CASSTGGPYTQYF

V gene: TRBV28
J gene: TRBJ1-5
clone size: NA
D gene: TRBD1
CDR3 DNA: TGTGCCAGCAGTCCGGGGACAGCTAATAGCAATCAGCCCCAGCATTTT
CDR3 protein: CASSPGTANSNQPQHF

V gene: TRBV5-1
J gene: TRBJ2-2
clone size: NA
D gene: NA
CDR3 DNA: TGCGCCAGCAGCCCGTTCGTTAACACCGGGGAGCTGTTTTTT
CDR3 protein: CASSPFVNTGELFF

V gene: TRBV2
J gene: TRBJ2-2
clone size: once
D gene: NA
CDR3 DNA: TGTGCCAGCAGTGAAACTAGTGCCGGGGAGCTGTTTTTT
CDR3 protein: CASSETSAGELFF

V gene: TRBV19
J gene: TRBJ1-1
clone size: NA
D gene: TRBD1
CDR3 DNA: TGTGCCAGCCGAACCTCCGGGACAGGGAACACTGAAGCTTTCTTT
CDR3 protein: CASRTSGTGNTEAFF

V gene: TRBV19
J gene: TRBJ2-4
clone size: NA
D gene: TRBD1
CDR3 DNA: TGTGCCAGTAGTCCAACAGGGGCATCGGACATTCAGTACTTC
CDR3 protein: CASSPTGASDIQYF

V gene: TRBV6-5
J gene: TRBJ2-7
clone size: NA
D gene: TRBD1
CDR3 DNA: TGTGCCACCCGTATTACAGGGGGCCCCTACGAGCAGTACTTC
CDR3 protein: CATRITGGPYEQYF

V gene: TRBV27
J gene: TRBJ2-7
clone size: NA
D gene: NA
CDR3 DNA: TGTGCCAGCAGTCCCCTTGGTAGCAGGACTCACTCCTACGAGCAGTACTTC
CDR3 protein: CASSPLGSRTHSYEQYF